This passage covers 7 T cell receptor beta chains from one sample sequenced in a study of cytomegalovirus exposure and HLA in healthy donors. PCR used 60 Vbeta primers and 13 Jbeta primers. TCRdb's copy holds only in-frame clones and misses some; the assay was immunoSEQ multiplex PCR. The sample has 90,000 to 150,000 clones; more than 70% are singletons. Sequencing input: PBMCs. The receptors shown here come from a man aged 50-60 years in good health and CMV-seropositive.

The chain has TRBV4-3 and TRBJ2-1, with 12 nucleotides matching TRBD2. V was pared by 0 bases and J by 8 bases, with 11 bases of the junction left unmatched. Germline V lookup: CDR1 LGHNA, CDR2 YSLEER. The CDR3 is 18 amino acids. In nucleotides, the CDR3 is TGCGCCAGCAGCCAAGATCACGCTAGCGGGGGGGCATATTATGAGCAGTTCTTC. Its protein is CASSQDHASGGAYYEQFF.

V usage is TRBV2 and J usage is TRBJ2-2, with a weak D call TRBD2 (5 bases). The germline CDR1 and CDR2 sequences are SNHLY and FYNNEI. The CDR3 runs to 13 residues. Trimming removed 5 bases at V and 3 bases at J, with 7 bases between. CDR3 coding DNA: TGTGCCAGCAGTAAGGACTACACCGGGGAGCTGTTTTTT. Its translation is CASSKDYTGELFF.

Regarding this clone: A junction boundary mismatches the germline segment, possibly from a read error. V gene TRBV10-3 combines with J gene TRBJ1-2; 7 nucleotides line up with TRBD1. The length of the CDR3 is 17 residues. Germline CDR1 reads ENHRY; CDR2 reads SYGVKD. The DNA of the CDR3 is TGTGCCATCAGTGGGATATTAGACAGGGAAAAGAACTATGGCTACGCCTTC. Its protein is CAISGILDREKNYGYAF.

The chain has TRBV28 and TRBJ2-7; 9 bases map to TRBD1. The CDR3 covers 14 residues. V lost 5 bases, J lost 2 bases, and 4 bases stayed unmatched. Germline V gene data show CDR1 as MDHEN and CDR2 as SYDVKM. The CDR3 nucleotides read TGTGCCAGCAGTCTGGGACAGGGCACCTACGAGCAGTACTTC. This translates into CASSLGQGTYEQYF.

V gene TRBV11-2 combines with J gene TRBJ2-7; D not certain. The germline CDR1 and CDR2 sequences are SGHAT and FQNNGV. This CDR3 is 11 amino acids long. V was cut by 4 bases and J by 6 bases, with 7 bases left in between. CDR3 amino acids: CASSSPPEQYF. The CDR3 DNA is TGTGCCAGCAGCTCTCCCCCCGAGCAGTACTTC.

Remarks on this clone: One junction end disagrees with the germline gene, perhaps due to a read error. CDR3 protein: CASSPNPSGRALRTDTQYF. Here the CDR3 DNA reads TGTGCTAGCAGCCCGAATCCTAGCGGGAGGGCCCTCCGCACAGATACGCAGTATTTT. J is TRBJ2-3 and V is TRBV7-7; 12 nucleotides align to TRBD2. CDR1 and CDR2 (germline): SSHAT, FNYEAQ (reference sequence). The CDR3 length is 19 residues.

The sample holds a few counts of this clone. This chain's CDR3 is CASSMSDRGDNNEQFF. The CDR3 DNA follows: TGTGCCAGTAGTATGTCGGACAGGGGAGACAACAATGAGCAGTTCTTC. The J gene is TRBJ2-1, the V gene TRBV19, with 9 positions matching TRBD1. Germline-derived CDR1 and CDR2 are LNHDA and SQIVND (reference sequence). After removal of 3 bases from V and 5 bases from J, the junction contained 8 bases not matched to a gene. The CDR3 contains 16 residues.